These 32 T cell receptor beta chains came from one sample sequenced in a study of glioma-infiltrating T cells. TCR alpha and beta CDR3 regions were amplified from RNA using iRepertoire nested multiplex PCR. MiXCR, applied by TCRdb to the multiplex PCR reads, yields one record per CDR3 protein. This table holds roughly 190,000 distinct CDR3 sequences, over 25% found once. Sequencing was performed on glioma tissue, nonneoplastic brain tissue, or PBMCs (not recorded which). The source of these receptors is a human donor with low-grade glioma or glioblastoma, undergoing nonglioma brain surgery, or in good health (not recorded which).

For this clonotype: One end of the junction varies from germline; a read error may be responsible. The CDR3 loop reads CDGGGSNYGYNF. The CDR3 DNA reads TGTGACGGGGGAGGATCCAACTATGGCTACAACTTC. The chain combines TRBV28 with TRBJ1-2; tentative D call: TRBD1 (5 bases). CDR3 length equals 12 residues. Germline assignment: CDR1 MDHEN and CDR2 SYDVKM.

The J gene is TRBJ2-1, the V gene TRBV5-1, with D perhaps TRBD2 (6 bases). This CDR3 comprises 16 residues. The germline gives CDR1 SGHRS, CDR2 YFSETQ. V lost 7 bases and J lost 1, with 18 bases in between. CDR3 protein: CASSILLATSYNEQFF. The CDR3 nucleotides read TGCGCCAGCTCCATCCTCCTAGCGACGTCCTACAATGAGCAGTTCTTC.

Concerning this clonotype itself: The junction shows a germline mismatch at one end, possibly a read error. The V call is TRBV28, the J call TRBJ1-1, with D uncertain. This CDR3 has 15 amino acids. Germline values: CDR1 MDHEN, CDR2 SYDVKM. Here the CDR3 reads CASSRSGTTNTEDFF. CDR3 in DNA: TGTGCCAGCAGTCGATCCGGAACGACTAACACTGAAGATTTCTTT.

Note on this clonotype: Given a much more abundant clone one base away, this may be a read error. This rearrangement joins TRBV11-2 to TRBJ1-5; D is unresolved. The CDR3 totals 15 residues. V shed 1 base and J shed 6 bases, with 13 bases lying between them. Germline lookup yields CDR1 SGHAT and CDR2 FQNNGV. As DNA, the CDR3 is TGTGCCAGCAGCTTAGGACTTAACAGAGGTCAGCCCCAGCATTTT. It yields the protein CASSLGLNRGQPQHF.

Ten or more counts support this clonotype. The chain links TRBV11-2 to TRBJ2-3; D gene unclear. Between the trimmed V and J ends, which lost 0 bases and 5 bases, there was a span of 9 bases. The V gene's germline CDR1 is SGHAT and CDR2 FQNNGV. The CDR3 covers 14 residues. The CDR3 DNA reads as TGTGCCAGCAGCTTAGACCCCCGCGGAGATACGCAGTATTTT. It encodes CASSLDPRGDTQYF.

This clonotype was observed many times. The chain couples TRBV20-1 to TRBJ2-5, with D possibly matching TRBD2 (7 bases). The CDR3 runs 15 residues. Per germline, CDR1 DFQATT and CDR2 SNEGSKA (reference sequence). V lost 0 bases and J 5 bases, leaving 16 bases between the germline ends. The CDR3 DNA is TGCAGTGCTAGAGATAGAGGGGGGGCTAGGGAGACCCAGTACTTC. Protein sequence: CSARDRGGARETQYF.

There are many counts of this clonotype. The chain employs TRBV6-1 and TRBJ2-3, with D possibly matching TRBD2 (5 bases). V was trimmed by 6 bases and J by 6 bases, leaving 10 bases between them. The CDR3 runs 12 residues. Germline V gene lookup returns CDR1 MNHNS and CDR2 SASEGT. The DNA of the CDR3 is TGTGCCAGCAGCCGACGCGGGGATACGCAGTATTTT. As protein: CASSRRGDTQYF.

This clonotype was counted between two and nine times. The chain uses TRBV30 and TRBJ2-7; D is uncertain. Germline values: CDR1 GTSNPN, CDR2 SVGIG (reference sequence). The CDR3 loop spans 13 amino acids. Trimming pared 4 bases from V and 3 bases from J, leaving 13 bases between. The CDR3 region has the DNA TGTGCCTGGATGTCGTGGATCGACTACGAGCAGTACTTC. Its translation is CAWMSWIDYEQYF.

As concerns this clonotype: The conserved final phenylalanine or tryptophan is absent from the CDR3, which likely points to a read error. The chain joins TRBV14 to TRBJ2-5; the D is unclear. Trimming pared 0 bases from V and 1 base from J, leaving 21 bases between. Germline V gives CDR1 SGHDN, CDR2 FVKESK. The CDR3 totals 19 residues. The CDR3 nucleotides read TGTGCCAGCAGCCAAGATCCCCGCCGGGTGGCGGAAGCCCAAGAGACCCAGTACTTG. Protein: CASSQDPRRVAEAQETQYL.

This clonotype occurred many times. The V call is TRBV19, the J call TRBJ1-1, with D unresolved. Trimming pared 4 bases from V and 2 bases from J, leaving 5 bases between. This CDR3 has 12 amino acids. The V gene's germline CDR1 is LNHDA and CDR2 SQIVND (reference sequence). CDR3 nucleotides: TGTGCCAGTAGTACCTTAAACACTGAAGCTTTCTTT. Its translation is CASSTLNTEAFF.

This clonotype was recorded at least ten times. The chain is built from TRBV27 and TRBJ1-2; D remains unclear. Trimming stripped 4 bases from V and 4 bases from J, with 10 bases between. Germline values: CDR1 MNHEY, CDR2 SMNVEV (reference sequence). This CDR3 is built from 13 residues. The DNA of the CDR3 is TGTGCCAGCAGTTCGGTAGGCGGCTATGGCTACACCTTC. Residues: CASSSVGGYGYTF.

This clonotype has more than one count but fewer than ten. The chain links TRBV4-1 to TRBJ2-7; D assignment may be TRBD1 or TRBD2 (5 bases each). V was cut by 1 base and J by 3 bases, with 13 bases left in between. The length of the CDR3 is 15 residues. Germline CDR1 and CDR2: MGHRA and YSYEKL. Written as DNA, the CDR3 is TGCGCCAGCAGCCAAGCTTTCGAGGGGCTCTACGAGCAGTACTTC. Residues: CASSQAFEGLYEQYF.

The rearrangement links TRBV20-1 to TRBJ2-5, with 7 bases aligning to TRBD1. Germline CDR1 reads DFQATT; CDR2 reads SNEGSKA (reference sequence). With V trimmed by 6 bases and J by 7 bases, 8 bases remained unmatched. The CDR3 spans 12 residues. The CDR3: CSALQGMGTQYF. The CDR3 DNA sequence: TGCAGTGCCCTACAGGGGATGGGGACCCAGTACTTC.

This clonotype was recorded only once. A junction boundary mismatches the germline segment, possibly from a read error. This sequence joins TRBV28 and TRBJ1-2; 8 bases agree with TRBD1. The CDR3 length is 14 residues. The V gene's germline CDR1 is MDHEN and CDR2 SYDVKM. The CDR3 DNA is TGTGCCAGCGGAGGACAGGGTAGTGGTTATGGCGACAGCTTC. Translation: CASGGQGSGYGDSF.

This clonotype was picked up many times. This sequence joins TRBV7-9 and TRBJ2-5; 7 positions agree with TRBD1. Germline CDR1 is SEHNR and CDR2 is FQNEAQ (reference sequence). Trimming cost V 1 base and J 2 bases; bases outside gene matches: 4. The CDR3 runs 15 residues. The CDR3 DNA reads TGTGCCAGCAGCTTAGATGGGACAGATCAAGAGACCCAGTACTTC. It yields the protein CASSLDGTDQETQYF.

The rearrangement uses TRBV15 and TRBJ1-1; 7 bases match TRBD1. Germline CDR1 reads LNHNV; CDR2 reads YYDKDF (reference sequence). The length of the CDR3 is 17 residues. V gave up 3 bases and J gave up 4 bases; unmatched junction bases: 14. The CDR3 loop is CATSSSSHQGVFTEAFF. In nucleotides, the CDR3 is TGTGCCACCAGCAGCTCAAGTCACCAGGGGGTCTTCACTGAAGCTTTCTTT.

The chain has TRBV27 and TRBJ1-1; D not resolved. The CDR3 consists of 13 residues. In germline, CDR1 is MNHEY, CDR2 SMNVEV (reference sequence). The CDR3 nucleotides read TGTGTTAGCACCTCAGACTTTAACACTGAAGCTTTCTTT. Its translation is CVSTSDFNTEAFF.

J is TRBJ2-7 and V is TRBV7-9, with TRBD1 identical over 8 bases. CDR1 is SEHNR, CDR2 FQNEAQ, per germline (reference sequence). The V gene end was trimmed by 4 bases and the J gene end by 4 bases; junction bases not matched to a gene: 9. The CDR3 is 15 amino acids. CDR3 bases: TGTGCCAGCAGCTCCCAGAGGTGGACAGGGTACGAGCAGTACTTC. Translation: CASSSQRWTGYEQYF.

V gene TRBV5-1 combines with J gene TRBJ2-3; D is undetermined. Per the germline V gene, CDR1 is SGHRS and CDR2 is YFSETQ. V was trimmed by 2 bases and J by 0 bases, leaving 10 bases between them. This CDR3 has 15 amino acids. The CDR3 spells CASSLGISSTDTQYF. The CDR3 DNA reads as TGCGCCAGCAGCTTAGGGATATCTAGCACAGATACGCAGTATTTT.

About this clonotype: This may be a read error: a much more frequent sequence differs by one nucleotide. The chain uses TRBV4-1 and TRBJ2-1; possible D gene TRBD2, 5 bases. Per germline, CDR1 MGHRA and CDR2 YSYEKL. This CDR3 contains 15 residues. Between the trimmed V and J ends, which lost 5 bases and 4 bases, there was a span of 15 bases. CDR3 loop: CASSSGLVGYNEQFF. The CDR3 DNA reads as TGCGCCAGCAGCTCAGGACTGGTAGGGTACAATGAGCAGTTCTTC.

In its sample, this clonotype was seen many times. V is TRBV4-1 and J is TRBJ1-1; perhaps TRBD1 as D (5 bases). The CDR3 consists of 15 residues. The germline V gene encodes CDR1 MGHRA and CDR2 YSYEKL. Trimming pared 3 bases from V and 2 bases from J, leaving 13 bases between. CDR3 in DNA: TGCGCCAGCAGCCAGGAGGACATCTTTAACACTGAAGCTTTCTTT. This codes for CASSQEDIFNTEAFF.

Comment on this clonotype: A read error may be the cause here, since a much bigger clone is one base away. The chain has TRBV20-1 and TRBJ2-7, with unresolved D. The germline gives CDR1 DFQATT, CDR2 SNEGSKA (reference sequence). V was shortened by 3 bases and J by 3 bases, with 6 bases between the two germline ends. This CDR3 is built from 11 residues. CDR3 residues: CSASHYYEQYF. CDR3 nucleotides: TGCAGTGCTAGCCACTACTACGAGCAGTACTTC.

This clonotype has at least ten counts. The chain joins TRBV6-5 to TRBJ1-1; no firm D call. This CDR3 is 16 amino acids long. CDR1 and CDR2 from the germline V gene are MNHEY and SVGAGI. V was trimmed by 0 bases and J by 0 bases, leaving 11 bases between them. CDR3 amino acids: CASSYSETALNTEAFF. CDR3 nucleotide sequence: TGTGCCAGCAGTTACTCCGAGACGGCTTTGAACACTGAAGCTTTCTTT.

A word on this clonotype: A much larger clone differs from this one at a single base, so this may be a read error. This chain connects TRBV7-9 to TRBJ2-7, with D unresolved. This CDR3 spans 14 amino acids. Germline lookup yields CDR1 SEHNR and CDR2 FQNEAQ (reference sequence). CDR3 DNA: TGTGCCAGCAGCCCACGATCGGTGAGGTACGAGGAGTACTTC. This codes for CASSPRSVRYEEYF.

This clonotype showed up just a few times. This may be a read error, as it is one base from a much larger clone. The J gene is TRBJ1-1, the V gene TRBV4-2; TRBD1 might be the D (5 bases). CDR1 and CDR2 from the germline V gene are LGHNA and YNFKEQ. The CDR3 sequence is 14 residues long. Here the CDR3 reads CASSPTGVNTKAFF. The CDR3 DNA sequence: TGTGCCAGCAGCCCAACGGGGGTGAACACTAAAGCTTTCTTT.

The chain employs TRBV20-1 and TRBJ2-7; D possibly corresponds to TRBD1 (6 bases). Germline loops: CDR1 DFQATT, CDR2 SNEGSKA (reference sequence). V was clipped by 3 bases and J by 2 bases, with 23 bases between them. The CDR3 contains 17 residues. This CDR3 reads CSASGASQDDRTYEQYF. The CDR3 DNA is TGCAGTGCTAGCGGGGCTAGCCAGGACGACAGGACCTACGAGCAGTACTTC.

CDR3 in DNA: TGTGCCAGCAGGGGGTTAACCTACGAGCAGTACTTC. Translation: CASRGLTYEQYF. V usage is TRBV2 and J usage is TRBJ2-7, with unresolved D. V gave up 6 bases and J gave up 2 bases, with 8 bases separating them. CDR3 length: 12 amino acids. The germline CDR1 and CDR2 sequences are SNHLY and FYNNEI.

This clonotype has a handful of counts. V is TRBV19 and J is TRBJ1-4; no clear D. The V end lost 6 bases, the J end lost 3 bases, and 8 bases lay between the germline ends. The CDR3 has 13 residues. Germline loops: CDR1 LNHDA, CDR2 SQIVND (reference sequence). The CDR3 region is CASRTASNEKLFF. CDR3 nucleotides: TGTGCCAGTAGGACGGCTTCTAATGAAAAACTGTTTTTT.

This clonotype was recorded many times. The chain links TRBV7-2 to TRBJ2-2; TRBD2 matches 9 bases. The CDR3 contains 16 residues. Germline loops: CDR1 SGHTA, CDR2 FQGNSA. J was trimmed by 0 bases and V by 5 bases; bases with no gene match: 4. In nucleotides, the CDR3 is TGTGCCAGCAGCCTGACTAGCGGAGCGAACACCGGGGAGCTGTTTTTT. Encoded protein: CASSLTSGANTGELFF.

This clonotype was observed many times. This rearrangement joins TRBV6-2 or TRBV6-3 to TRBJ2-7; D call uncertain. The CDR3 spans 15 residues. V was cut by 6 bases and J by 2 bases, with 17 bases left in between. CDR1 and CDR2 from the germline V gene are MNHEY and SVGEGT. The CDR3 is CASRAFEVGTYEQYF. The CDR3 region has the DNA TGTGCCAGCAGGGCCTTCGAGGTTGGGACCTACGAGCAGTACTTC.

This clonotype occurred many times. The V call is TRBV7-2, the J call TRBJ2-2, with unresolved D. The CDR3 contains 12 residues. V was trimmed by 4 bases and J by 6 bases, leaving 6 bases between them. The V gene's germline CDR1 is SGHTA and CDR2 FQGNSA. CDR3 sequence reads: CASSYMAGELFF. CDR3 nucleotide sequence: TGTGCCAGCAGCTACATGGCCGGGGAGCTGTTTTTT.

The chain carries TRBV29-1 and TRBJ2-1; D call uncertain. Germline V gene sequence: CDR1 SQVTM, CDR2 ANQGSEA. CDR3 length equals 12 residues. V lost 6 bases and J 5 bases, leaving 11 bases between the germline ends. The CDR3 spells CSVAPSDNEQFF. CDR3 DNA sequence: TGCAGCGTGGCCCCTTCCGACAATGAGCAGTTCTTC.